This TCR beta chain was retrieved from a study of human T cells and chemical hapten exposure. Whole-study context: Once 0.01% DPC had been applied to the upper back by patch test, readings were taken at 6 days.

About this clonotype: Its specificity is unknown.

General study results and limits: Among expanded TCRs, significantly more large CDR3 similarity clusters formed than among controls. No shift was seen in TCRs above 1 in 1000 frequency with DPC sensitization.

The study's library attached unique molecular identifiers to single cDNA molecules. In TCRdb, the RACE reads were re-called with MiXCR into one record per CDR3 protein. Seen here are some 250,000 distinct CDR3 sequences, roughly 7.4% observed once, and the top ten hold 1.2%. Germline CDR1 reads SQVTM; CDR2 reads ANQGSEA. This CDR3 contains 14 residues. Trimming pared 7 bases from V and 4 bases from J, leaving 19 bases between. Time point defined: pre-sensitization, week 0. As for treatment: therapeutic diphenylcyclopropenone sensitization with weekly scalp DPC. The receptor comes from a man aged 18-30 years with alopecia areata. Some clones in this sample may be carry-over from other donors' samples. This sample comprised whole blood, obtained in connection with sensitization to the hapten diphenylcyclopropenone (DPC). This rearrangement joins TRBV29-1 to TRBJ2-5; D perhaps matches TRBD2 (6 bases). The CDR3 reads CSASLGLDLETQYF. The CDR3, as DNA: TGCAGCGCCAGCCTGGGACTCGATCTAGAGACCCAGTACTTC.